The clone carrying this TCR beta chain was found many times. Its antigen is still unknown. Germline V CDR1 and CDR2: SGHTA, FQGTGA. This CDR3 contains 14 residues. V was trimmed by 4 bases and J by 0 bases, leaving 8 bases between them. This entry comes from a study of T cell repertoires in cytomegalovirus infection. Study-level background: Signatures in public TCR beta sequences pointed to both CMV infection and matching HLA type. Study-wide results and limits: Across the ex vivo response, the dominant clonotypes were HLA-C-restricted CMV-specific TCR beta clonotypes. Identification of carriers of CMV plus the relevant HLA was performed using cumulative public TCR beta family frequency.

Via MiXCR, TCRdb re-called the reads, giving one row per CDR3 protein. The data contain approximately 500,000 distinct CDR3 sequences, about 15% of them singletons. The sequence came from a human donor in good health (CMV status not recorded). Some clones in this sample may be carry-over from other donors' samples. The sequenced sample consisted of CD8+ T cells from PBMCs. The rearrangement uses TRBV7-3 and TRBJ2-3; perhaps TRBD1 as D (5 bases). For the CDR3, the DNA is TGTGCCAGCAGCTCGACAGCGAGCACAGATACGCAGTATTTT. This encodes CASSSTASTDTQYF.